The 15 T cell receptor beta chains presented below share a single source sample, sequenced in a study of T-cell reconstitution after alpha-beta-depleted transplantation in children. Unique molecular identifiers featured in how the TCRbeta library was prepared. Via MiXCR, TCRdb re-called the PCR reads, giving one row per CDR3 protein. Of approximately 270,000 distinct CDR3 sequences listed, 9.9% are singletons. Source: PBMCs from the stem cell graft donor, taken from the stem cell graft. The receptors were sampled from a human donor who donated a stem cell graft to a child with SCID.

There are many counts of this clonotype. CDR3 region: CASSWRDEAFF. CDR3 nucleotide sequence: TGCGCCAGCAGCTGGAGGGATGAAGCTTTCTTT. J is TRBJ1-1 and V is TRBV5-1; D not resolved. The CDR3 covers 11 residues. CDR1 and CDR2 from the germline V gene are SGHRS and YFSETQ. Between the trimmed V and J ends, which lost 3 bases and 7 bases, there was a span of 7 bases.

The table lists this clonotype with a few counts. The chain employs TRBV20-1 and TRBJ1-4; no reliable D call. This CDR3 comprises 12 residues. The V and J ends lost 3 bases and 5 bases respectively, with 7 bases between them. The germline gives CDR1 DFQATT, CDR2 SNEGSKA (reference sequence). CDR3 in amino acids: CSASGLNEKLFF. DNA for the CDR3: TGCAGTGCTAGTGGTCTAAATGAAAAACTGTTTTTT.

DNA for the CDR3: TGTGCCAGTAGTATGGGTCACACTGAAGCTTTCTTT. Its protein product is CASSMGHTEAFF. The J gene is TRBJ1-1, the V gene TRBV19; D gene ambiguous. Germline values: CDR1 LNHDA, CDR2 SQIVND (reference sequence). Trimming shortened V by 3 bases and J by 3 bases, and 5 bases separated the two germline ends. CDR3 length: 12 residues.

This chain joins TRBV5-1 and TRBJ2-5; D uncertain. The V gene lost 1 base and the J gene lost 5 bases, with 9 bases spanning the gap. The CDR3 length is 13 residues. Germline assignment: CDR1 SGHRS and CDR2 YFSETQ. For the CDR3, the DNA is TGCGCCAGCAGCTTGTTCCTGTTTGAGACCCAGTACTTC. It is translated as CASSLFLFETQYF.

This clonotype turned up a few times. V gene TRBV6-5 combines with J gene TRBJ1-1, with TRBD1 matching 7 bases. The germline V gene has CDR1 MNHEY and CDR2 SVGAGI. J was trimmed by 0 bases and V by 6 bases; bases with no gene match: 10. This CDR3 region has 16 residues. The CDR3 DNA reads as TGTGCCAGCAGCCGCGCAGGGGGTATCATGAACACTGAAGCTTTCTTT. It yields the protein CASSRAGGIMNTEAFF.

This clonotype showed up just a few times. As DNA, the CDR3 is TGCAGTGCTCTTCTGATGCGGGTGAACACTGAAGCTTTCTTT. Translated: CSALLMRVNTEAFF. The V and J genes are TRBV20-1 and TRBJ1-1; D is unclear. Germline CDR1 DFQATT, CDR2 SNEGSKA (reference sequence). The CDR3 runs 14 residues. Trimming removed 5 bases at V and 0 bases at J, with 13 bases between.

This clonotype was picked up many times. V and J are TRBV12-3 or TRBV12-4 and TRBJ2-3, with D possibly matching TRBD1 (6 bases). The CDR3 covers 13 residues. With 4 bases removed from V and 9 bases from J, the gap between germline ends came to 14 bases. The CDR3 here is CASSSQIRGTQYF. Written as DNA, the CDR3 is TGTGCCAGCAGTTCGCAAATTAGGGGGACGCAGTATTTT.

The sample holds many counts of this clonotype. The chain combines TRBV20-1 with TRBJ2-7; D is unresolved. There are 11 residues in the CDR3. V gave up 0 bases and J gave up 3 bases, with 3 bases separating them. Germline CDR1 reads DFQATT; CDR2 reads SNEGSKA (reference sequence). The CDR3 here is CSARDNYEQYF. The CDR3 DNA sequence: TGCAGTGCTAGAGACAACTACGAGCAGTACTTC.

The chain links TRBV5-1 to TRBJ2-7; D perhaps matches TRBD1 (6 bases). The CDR3 extends over 14 amino acids. Trimming took 0 bases from V and 5 from J, leaving 12 bases between them. CDR1 is SGHRS and CDR2 is YFSETQ in the germline V gene. The CDR3 nucleotides are TGCGCCAGCAGCTTGGATCAGGGGCTTAACGAGCAGTACTTC. This codes for CASSLDQGLNEQYF. Looking up the rest from reference TRBV5-1 and TRBJ2-7 gives the full variable domain: KAGVTQTPRYLIKTRGQQVTLSCSPISGHRSVSWYQQTPGQGLQFLFEYFSETQRNKGNFPGRFSGRQFSNSRSEMNVSTLELGDSALYLCASSLDQGLNEQYFGPGTRLTVT.

This clonotype was detected ten times or more. This chain joins TRBV7-8 and TRBJ2-7, with 9 bases identical to TRBD1. The germline V gene encodes CDR1 SGHVS and CDR2 FQNEAQ. The CDR3 is 12 residues long. V shed 7 bases and J 6 bases; nucleotides not matched to a gene: 4. In DNA form, the CDR3 reads TGTGCCAGCACGGGACAGGGAACCGAGCAGTACTTC. Amino acid sequence: CASTGQGTEQYF.

In this sample, this clonotype turned up a few times. This chain uses TRBV4-1 with TRBJ1-4; D gene uncertain. The CDR3 is made up of 13 amino acids. Germline CDR1 reads MGHRA; CDR2 reads YSYEKL. The ends were cut back, 1 base at V and 7 bases at J, with 7 bases in the middle. DNA for the CDR3: TGCGCCAGCAGCCAAGGTTTGAGTGAAAAACTGTTTTTT. Amino acid sequence: CASSQGLSEKLFF.

This clonotype was found many times. J is TRBJ2-1 and V is TRBV6-5; D is uncertain. Trimming cost V 4 bases and J 0 bases, with 13 bases left between them. Germline CDR1 and CDR2: MNHEY and SVGAGI. The CDR3 covers 16 residues. The CDR3 DNA reads TGTGCCAGCAGTTTCGTAAGGGCCACCTCCTACAATGAGCAGTTCTTC. Translation gives CASSFVRATSYNEQFF.

The chain uses TRBV20-1 and TRBJ2-5; no clear D gene. Germline V gene data show CDR1 as DFQATT and CDR2 as SNEGSKA (reference sequence). The CDR3 is 14 residues long. V was cut by 1 base and J by 0 bases, with 9 bases left in between. The CDR3 sequence is CSARGVVYQETQYF. In DNA form, the CDR3 reads TGCAGTGCTAGAGGTGTGGTGTACCAAGAGACCCAGTACTTC.

There are many counts of this clonotype. The chain recombines TRBV5-1 with TRBJ2-3, with D possibly being TRBD2 (6 bases). Germline V gene data show CDR1 as SGHRS and CDR2 as YFSETQ. V shed 5 bases and J shed 10 bases, with 26 bases lying between them. This CDR3 has 16 residues. The CDR3 DNA is TGCGCCAGCAGTCCTCCGGGACTCGGTGAGAGGTGGGCGCAGTATTTT. Protein product: CASSPPGLGERWAQYF.

This clonotype has just a few counts. The chain joins TRBV7-3 to TRBJ2-2; TRBD1 aligns across 11 bases. With V trimmed by 0 bases and J by 0 bases, 3 bases remained unmatched. Germline V gene lookup returns CDR1 SGHTA and CDR2 FQGTGA. CDR3 length equals 18 residues. The CDR3 spells CASSLTWTGGANTGELFF. For the CDR3, the DNA is TGTGCCAGCAGCTTAACTTGGACAGGGGGCGCGAACACCGGGGAGCTGTTTTTT.